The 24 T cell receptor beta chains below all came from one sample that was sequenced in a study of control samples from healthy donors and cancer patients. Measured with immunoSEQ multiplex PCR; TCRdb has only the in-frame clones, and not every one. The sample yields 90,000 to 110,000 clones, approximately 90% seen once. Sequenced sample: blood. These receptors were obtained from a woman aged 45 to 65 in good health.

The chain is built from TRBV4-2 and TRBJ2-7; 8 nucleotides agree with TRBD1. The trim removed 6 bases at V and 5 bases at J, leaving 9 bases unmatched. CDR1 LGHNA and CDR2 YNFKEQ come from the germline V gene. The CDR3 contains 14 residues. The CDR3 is CASSQEPGGNEQYF. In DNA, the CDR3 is TGTGCCAGCAGTCAGGAGCCAGGGGGCAACGAGCAGTACTTC.

Written as DNA, the CDR3 is TGTGCCAGCAGCTTGGGGGCCAGCTCCTACAATGAGCAGTTCTTC. Its protein is CASSLGASSYNEQFF. This sequence joins TRBV7-3 and TRBJ2-1, with D maybe TRBD1 (6 bases). Trimming took off 3 bases at V and 0 bases at J, with 9 bases between the two ends. From germline, CDR1 is SGHTA and CDR2 FQGTGA. The CDR3 runs 15 residues.

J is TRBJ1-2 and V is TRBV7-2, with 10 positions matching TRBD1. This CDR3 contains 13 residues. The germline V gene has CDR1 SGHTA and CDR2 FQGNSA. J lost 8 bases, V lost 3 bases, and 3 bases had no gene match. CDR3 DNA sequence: TGTGCCAGCAGCTTCGGACAGGGGGGAGGCTACACCTTC. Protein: CASSFGQGGGYTF.

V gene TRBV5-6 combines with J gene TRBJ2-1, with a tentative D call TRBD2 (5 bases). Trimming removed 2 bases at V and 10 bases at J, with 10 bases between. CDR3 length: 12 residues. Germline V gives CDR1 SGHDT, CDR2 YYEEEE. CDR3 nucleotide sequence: TGTGCCAGCAGCTTACCACGGGGAGAGCAGTTCTTC. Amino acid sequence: CASSLPRGEQFF.

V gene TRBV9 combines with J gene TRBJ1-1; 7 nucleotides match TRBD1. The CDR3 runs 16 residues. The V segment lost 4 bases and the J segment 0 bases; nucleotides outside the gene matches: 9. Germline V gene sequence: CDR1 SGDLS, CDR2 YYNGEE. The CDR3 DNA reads TGTGCCAGCAGCCTTCAGACAGGGTCCTTGAACACTGAAGCTTTCTTT. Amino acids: CASSLQTGSLNTEAFF.

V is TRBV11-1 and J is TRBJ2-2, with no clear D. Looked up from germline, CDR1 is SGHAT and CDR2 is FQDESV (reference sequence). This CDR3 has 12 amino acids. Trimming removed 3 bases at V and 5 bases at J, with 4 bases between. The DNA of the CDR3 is TGTGCCAGCAGCTTGAGTACCGGGGAGCTGTTTTTT. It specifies CASSLSTGELFF.

CDR3 region: CASSETTGGAGGYTF. The DNA for the CDR3 is TGTGCCAGCAGTGAAACGACAGGGGGCGCGGGGGGCTACACCTTC. V is TRBV6-1 and J is TRBJ1-2; 10 bases agree with TRBD1. The CDR3 totals 15 residues. Trimming removed 2 bases from V and 8 bases from J; junction bases left unmatched: 8. Germline-derived CDR1 and CDR2 are MNHNS and SASEGT.

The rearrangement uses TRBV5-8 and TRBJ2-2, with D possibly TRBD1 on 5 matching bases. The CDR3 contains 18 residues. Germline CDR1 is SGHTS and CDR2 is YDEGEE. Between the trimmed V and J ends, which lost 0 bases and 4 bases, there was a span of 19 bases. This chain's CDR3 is CASSLGFQDTLLTGELFF. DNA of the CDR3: TGTGCCAGCAGCTTGGGTTTTCAGGACACTCTTCTCACCGGGGAGCTGTTTTTT.

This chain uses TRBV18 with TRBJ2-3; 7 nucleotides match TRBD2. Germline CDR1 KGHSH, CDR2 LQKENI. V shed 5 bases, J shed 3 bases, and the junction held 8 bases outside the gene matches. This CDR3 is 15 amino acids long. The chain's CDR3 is CASSSRRGDTDTQYF. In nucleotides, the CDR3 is TGTGCCAGCTCATCACGACGGGGGGATACAGATACGCAGTATTTT.

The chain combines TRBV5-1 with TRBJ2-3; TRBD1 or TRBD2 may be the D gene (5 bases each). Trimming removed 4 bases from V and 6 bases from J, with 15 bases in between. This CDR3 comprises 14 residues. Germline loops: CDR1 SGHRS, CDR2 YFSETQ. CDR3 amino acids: CASSLWDGEDTQYF. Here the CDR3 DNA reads TGCGCCAGCAGCCTTTGGGACGGGGAGGATACGCAGTATTTT.

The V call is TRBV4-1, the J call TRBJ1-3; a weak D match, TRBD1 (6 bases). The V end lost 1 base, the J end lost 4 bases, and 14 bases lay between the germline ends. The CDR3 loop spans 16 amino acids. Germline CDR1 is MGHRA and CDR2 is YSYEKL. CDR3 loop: CASSQVRQGTGNTIYF. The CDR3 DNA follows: TGCGCCAGCAGCCAAGTTCGCCAGGGGACCGGAAACACCATATATTTT.

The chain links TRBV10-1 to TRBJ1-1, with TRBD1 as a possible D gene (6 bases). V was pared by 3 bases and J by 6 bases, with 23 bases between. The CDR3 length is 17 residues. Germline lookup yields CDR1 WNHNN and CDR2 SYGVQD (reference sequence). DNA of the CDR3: TGCGCCAGCAGTGACTCCCCTACCGGACAGAGCGAGGCTGAAGCTTTCTTT. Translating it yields CASSDSPTGQSEAEAFF.

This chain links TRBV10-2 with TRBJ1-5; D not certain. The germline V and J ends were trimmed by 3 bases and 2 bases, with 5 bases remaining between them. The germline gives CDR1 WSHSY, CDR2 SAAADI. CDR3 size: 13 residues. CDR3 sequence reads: CASSDSRNQPQHF. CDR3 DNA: TGCGCCAGCAGTGACAGCCGCAATCAGCCCCAGCATTTT.

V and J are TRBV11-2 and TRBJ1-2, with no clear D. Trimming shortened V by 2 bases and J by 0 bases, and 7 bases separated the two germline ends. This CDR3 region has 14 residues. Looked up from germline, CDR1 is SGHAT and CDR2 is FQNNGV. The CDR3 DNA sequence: TGTGCCAGCAGCTTAAGGGCAGCTAACTATGGCTACACCTTC. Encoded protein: CASSLRAANYGYTF.

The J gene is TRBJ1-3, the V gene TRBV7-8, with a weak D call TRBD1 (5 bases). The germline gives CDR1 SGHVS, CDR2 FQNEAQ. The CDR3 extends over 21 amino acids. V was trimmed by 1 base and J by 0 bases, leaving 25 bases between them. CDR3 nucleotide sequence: TGTGCCAGCAGCTTAGTTCGGGGAGTGGGCCGGGGCGGTAGCTCTGGAAACACCATATATTTT. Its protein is CASSLVRGVGRGGSSGNTIYF.

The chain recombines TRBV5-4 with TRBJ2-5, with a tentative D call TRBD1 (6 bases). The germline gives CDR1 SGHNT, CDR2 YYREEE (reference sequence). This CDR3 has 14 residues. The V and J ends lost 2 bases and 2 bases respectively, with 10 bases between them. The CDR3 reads CASSLLTGQETQYF. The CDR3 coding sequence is TGTGCCAGCAGCTTATTAACAGGGCAAGAGACCCAGTACTTC.

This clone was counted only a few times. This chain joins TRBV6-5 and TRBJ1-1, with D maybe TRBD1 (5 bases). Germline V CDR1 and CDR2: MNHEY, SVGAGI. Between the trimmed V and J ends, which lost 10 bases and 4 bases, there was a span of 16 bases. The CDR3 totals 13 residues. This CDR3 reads CATRGVYGTEAFF. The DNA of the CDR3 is TGTGCCACTCGGGGGGTTTATGGCACTGAAGCTTTCTTT.

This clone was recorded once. This CDR3 reads CASTTGDSYEQYV. The CDR3 DNA follows: TGCGCCAGCACCACTGGCGATAGCTACGAGCAGTACGTC. The chain employs TRBV10-2 and TRBJ2-7; D gene unclear. This CDR3 contains 13 residues. V lost 7 bases to trimming and J lost 3 bases, with 13 bases between them. Germline CDR1 reads WSHSY; CDR2 reads SAAADI.

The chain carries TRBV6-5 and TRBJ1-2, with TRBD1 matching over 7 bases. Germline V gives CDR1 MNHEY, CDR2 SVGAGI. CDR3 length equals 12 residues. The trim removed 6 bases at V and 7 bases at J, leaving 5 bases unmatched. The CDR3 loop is CASSQGVFGYTF. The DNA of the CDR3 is TGTGCCAGCAGCCAGGGGGTTTTTGGCTACACCTTC.

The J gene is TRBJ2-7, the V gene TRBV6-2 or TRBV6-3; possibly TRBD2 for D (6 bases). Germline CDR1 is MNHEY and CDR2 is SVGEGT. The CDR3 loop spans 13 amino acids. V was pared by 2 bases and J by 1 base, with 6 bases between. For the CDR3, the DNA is TGTGCCAGCAGTTACGGGACTTCCTACGAGCAGTACGTC. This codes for CASSYGTSYEQYV.

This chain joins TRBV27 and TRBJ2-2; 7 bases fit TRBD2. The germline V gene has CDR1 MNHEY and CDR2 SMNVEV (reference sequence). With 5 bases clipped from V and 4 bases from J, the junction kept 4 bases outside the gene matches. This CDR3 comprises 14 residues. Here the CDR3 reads CASSGLVSTGELFF. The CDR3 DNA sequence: TGTGCCAGCAGTGGACTAGTATCCACCGGGGAGCTGTTTTTT.

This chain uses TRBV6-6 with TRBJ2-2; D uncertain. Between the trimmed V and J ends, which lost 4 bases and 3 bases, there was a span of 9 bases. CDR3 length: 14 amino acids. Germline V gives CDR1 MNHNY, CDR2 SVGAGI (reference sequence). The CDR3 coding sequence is TGTGCCAGCAGTTGGAGCAAATACACCGGGGAGCTGTTTTTT. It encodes CASSWSKYTGELFF.

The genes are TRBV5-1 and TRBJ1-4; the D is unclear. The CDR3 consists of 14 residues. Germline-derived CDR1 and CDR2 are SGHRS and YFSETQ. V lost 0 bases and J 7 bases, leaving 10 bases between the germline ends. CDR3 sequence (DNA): TGCGCCAGCAGCTTGGTCGTTGGAGGTGAAAAACTGTTTTTT. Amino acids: CASSLVVGGEKLFF.

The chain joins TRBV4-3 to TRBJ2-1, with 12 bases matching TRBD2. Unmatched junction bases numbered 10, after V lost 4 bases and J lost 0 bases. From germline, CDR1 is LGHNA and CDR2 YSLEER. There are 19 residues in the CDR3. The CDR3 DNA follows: TGCGCCAGCAGCCCCGTGGGGCTAGCGGGAGGGAGCTCCTACAATGAGCAGTTCTTC. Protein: CASSPVGLAGGSSYNEQFF.